This entry concerns a single T cell receptor (beta chain). Its target is unknown. The CDR3 is 17 amino acids. V was trimmed by 0 bases and J by 4 bases, leaving 19 bases between them. The germline CDR1 and CDR2 sequences are MGHRA and YSYEKL. Naive CD8 cells, CD45RO-negative and positively selected for CCR7, excluded terminally differentiated effector memory CD45RA+ cells. This record belongs to a study of shared clonotypes between healthy human individuals. Roughly 27,000 T cell genomes, or approximately 190 ng DNA, went into the sorted-subset replicate PCRs. Profiling relied on immunoSEQ multiplex PCR, and the TCRdb table lists in-frame clones only, not all of them. The data show about 1.9 million clones, over 85% seen once. Overall study results and limits: Generation of non-shared clonotypes was less probable than generation of clonotypes shared by all four donors. Expectations were that clonotype sharing among donors would be affected by sequencing depth.

The chain uses TRBV4-1 and TRBJ2-7, with a weak D call TRBD2 (7 bases). This clonotype originated in a man aged 18 to 29 in good health. Some clones in this sample may be carry-over from other donors' samples. The sequenced sample consisted of naive CD8+ T cells from PBMCs. The chain's CDR3 is CASSQDSRGEGGYEQYF. CDR3 sequence (DNA): TGCGCCAGCAGCCAAGATTCAAGAGGGGAGGGGGGTTACGAGCAGTACTTC.